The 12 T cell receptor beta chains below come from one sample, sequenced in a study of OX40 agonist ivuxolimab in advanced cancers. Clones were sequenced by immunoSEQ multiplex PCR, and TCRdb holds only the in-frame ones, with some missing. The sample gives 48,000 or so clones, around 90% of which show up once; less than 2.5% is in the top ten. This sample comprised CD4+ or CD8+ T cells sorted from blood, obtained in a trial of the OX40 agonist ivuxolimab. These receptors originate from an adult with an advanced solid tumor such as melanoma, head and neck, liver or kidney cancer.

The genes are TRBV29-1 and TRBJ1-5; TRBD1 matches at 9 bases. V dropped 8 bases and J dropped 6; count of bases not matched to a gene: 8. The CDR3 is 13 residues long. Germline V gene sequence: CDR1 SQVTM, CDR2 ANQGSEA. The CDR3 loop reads CSTGQGIGQPQHF. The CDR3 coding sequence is TGCAGCACCGGACAGGGGATAGGTCAGCCCCAGCATTTT.

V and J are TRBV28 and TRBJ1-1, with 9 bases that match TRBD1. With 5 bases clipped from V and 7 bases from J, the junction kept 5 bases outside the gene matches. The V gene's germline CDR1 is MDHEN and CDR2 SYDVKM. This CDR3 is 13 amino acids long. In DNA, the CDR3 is TGTGCCAGCAGTCCAGGGGACAGGGTTGAAGCTTTCTTT. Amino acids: CASSPGDRVEAFF.

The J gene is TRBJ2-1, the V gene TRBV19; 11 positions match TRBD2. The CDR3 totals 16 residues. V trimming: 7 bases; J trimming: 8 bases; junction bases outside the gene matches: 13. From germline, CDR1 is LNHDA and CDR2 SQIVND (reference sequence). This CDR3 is CASKVGVAGGLDEQFF. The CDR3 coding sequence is TGTGCCAGTAAGGTGGGCGTAGCGGGGGGGCTCGATGAGCAGTTCTTC.

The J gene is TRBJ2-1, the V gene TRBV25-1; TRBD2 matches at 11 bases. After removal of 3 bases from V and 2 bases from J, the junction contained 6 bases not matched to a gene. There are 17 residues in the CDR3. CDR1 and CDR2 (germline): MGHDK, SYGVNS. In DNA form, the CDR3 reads TGTGCCAGCAGTGACGTCCTAGCGGGAGGCCCCTACAATGAGCAGTTCTTC. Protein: CASSDVLAGGPYNEQFF.

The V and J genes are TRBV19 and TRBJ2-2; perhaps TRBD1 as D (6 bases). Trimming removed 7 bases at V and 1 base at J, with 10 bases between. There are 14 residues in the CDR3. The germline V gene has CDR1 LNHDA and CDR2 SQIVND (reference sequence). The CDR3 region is CASITRGNTGELFF. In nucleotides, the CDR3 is TGTGCCAGTATAACCAGGGGGAACACCGGGGAGCTGTTTTTT.

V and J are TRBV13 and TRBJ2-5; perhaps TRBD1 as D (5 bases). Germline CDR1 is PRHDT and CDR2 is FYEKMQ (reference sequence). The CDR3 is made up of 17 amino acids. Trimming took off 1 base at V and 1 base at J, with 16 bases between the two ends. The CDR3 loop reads CASSLADLRQSQETQYF. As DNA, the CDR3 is TGTGCCAGCAGCTTAGCCGATCTTAGACAGAGCCAAGAGACCCAGTACTTC.

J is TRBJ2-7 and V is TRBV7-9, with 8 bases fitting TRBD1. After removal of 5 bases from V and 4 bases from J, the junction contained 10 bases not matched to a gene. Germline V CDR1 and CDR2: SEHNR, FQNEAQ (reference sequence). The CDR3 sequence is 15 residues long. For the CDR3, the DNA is TGTGCCAGCAGCCTCGGACAGGGCCCTTTATACGAGCAGTACTTC. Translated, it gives CASSLGQGPLYEQYF.

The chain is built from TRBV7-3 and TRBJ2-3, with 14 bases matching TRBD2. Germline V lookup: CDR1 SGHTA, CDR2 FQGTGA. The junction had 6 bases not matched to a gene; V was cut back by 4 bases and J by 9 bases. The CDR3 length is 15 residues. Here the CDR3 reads CASSSTSGGALTQYF. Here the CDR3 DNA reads TGTGCCAGCAGCTCGACTAGCGGGGGGGCGTTAACGCAGTATTTT.

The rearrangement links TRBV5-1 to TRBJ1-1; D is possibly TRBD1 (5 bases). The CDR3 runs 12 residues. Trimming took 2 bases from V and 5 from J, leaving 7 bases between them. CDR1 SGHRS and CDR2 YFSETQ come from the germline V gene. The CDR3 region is CASSFGGTEAFF. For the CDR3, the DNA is TGCGCCAGCAGCTTTGGGGGGACTGAAGCTTTCTTT.

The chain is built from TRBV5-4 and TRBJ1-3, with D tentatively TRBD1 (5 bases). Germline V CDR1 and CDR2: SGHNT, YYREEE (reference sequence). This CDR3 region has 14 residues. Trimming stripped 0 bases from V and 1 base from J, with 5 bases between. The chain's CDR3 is CASSLAGSGNTIYF. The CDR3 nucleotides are TGTGCCAGCAGCTTGGCAGGGTCTGGAAACACCATATATTTT.

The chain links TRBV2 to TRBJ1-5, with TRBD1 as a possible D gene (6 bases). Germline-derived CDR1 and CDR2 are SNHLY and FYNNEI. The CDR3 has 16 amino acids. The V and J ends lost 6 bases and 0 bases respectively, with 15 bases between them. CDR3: CASSAQDRISNQPQHF. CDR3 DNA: TGTGCCAGCAGCGCTCAAGACAGGATTAGCAATCAGCCCCAGCATTTT.

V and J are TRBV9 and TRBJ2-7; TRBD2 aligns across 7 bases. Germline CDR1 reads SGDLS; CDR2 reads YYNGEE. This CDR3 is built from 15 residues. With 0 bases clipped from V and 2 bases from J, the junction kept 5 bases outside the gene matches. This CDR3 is CASSVEPAGTYEQYF. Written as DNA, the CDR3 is TGTGCCAGCAGCGTAGAACCAGCGGGGACCTACGAGCAGTACTTC. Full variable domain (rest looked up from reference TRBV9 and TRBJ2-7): DSGVTQTPKHLITATGQRVTLRCSPRSGDLSVYWYQQSLDQGLQFLIQYYNGEERAKGNILERFSAQQFPDLHSELNLSSLELGDSALYFCASSVEPAGTYEQYFGPGTRLTVT.